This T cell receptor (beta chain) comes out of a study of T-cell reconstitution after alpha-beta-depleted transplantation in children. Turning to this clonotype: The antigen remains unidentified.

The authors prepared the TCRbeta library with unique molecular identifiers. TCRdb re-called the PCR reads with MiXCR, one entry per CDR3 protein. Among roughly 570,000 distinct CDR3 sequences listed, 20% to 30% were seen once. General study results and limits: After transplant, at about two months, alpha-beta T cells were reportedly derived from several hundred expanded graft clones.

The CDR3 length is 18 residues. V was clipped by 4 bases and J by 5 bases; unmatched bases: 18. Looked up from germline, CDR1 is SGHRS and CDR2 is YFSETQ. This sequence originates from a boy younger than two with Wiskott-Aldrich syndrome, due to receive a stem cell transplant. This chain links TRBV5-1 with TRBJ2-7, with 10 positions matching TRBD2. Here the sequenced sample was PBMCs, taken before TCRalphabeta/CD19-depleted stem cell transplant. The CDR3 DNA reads TGCGCCAGCAGCGCCCGAGGACAGTCCGGGACTAGCGCCAACGAGCAGTACTTC. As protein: CASSARGQSGTSANEQYF.